This T cell receptor beta chain came from a study of blood T cell repertoires in COVID-19. Study information: COVID-19 samples, acute and convalescent, were from the United States, Italy and Spain.

V lost 6 bases and J lost 0; bases outside the gene matches: 5. Germline CDR1 SEHNR, CDR2 FQNEAQ (reference sequence). This CDR3 comprises 14 residues. Methods used by the authors: Reference gene primer amplification yielded estimated nucleated cell counts. Method: immunoSEQ multiplex PCR; TCRdb's copy keeps in-frame clones and lacks some. V and J calls and clone size come straight from that table; D and trimming were deduced from the DNA. Altogether under 80,000 clones are present, over 70% being singletons, with the ten largest covering 11%. This TCR came from a middle-aged man with acute or convalescent COVID-19. The sequencing sample was made of peripheral blood. The chain carries TRBV7-9 and TRBJ2-7, with 7 nucleotides matching TRBD1. CDR3 in amino acids: CASSKTGSSYEQYF. CDR3 sequence (DNA): TGTGCCAGCAGTAAGACAGGGAGCTCCTACGAGCAGTACTTC. Full variable domain (outside the CDR3, taken from reference TRBV7-9 and TRBJ2-7): DTGVSQNPRHKITKRGQNVTFRCDPISEHNRLYWYRQTLGQGPEFLTYFQNEAQLEKSRLLSDRFSAERPKGSFSTLEIQRTEQGDSAMYLCASSKTGSSYEQYFGPGTRLTVT.